The 24 T cell receptor beta chains below were found in one sample sequenced in a study of spatial heterogeneity in lung cancer. Time point given: blood at routine non-recurrence follow-up after resection. From the 5' RACE reads, TCRdb called clonotypes with MiXCR, one entry per CDR3 protein. The data show about 100,000 distinct CDR3 sequences, 15% to 20% seen once. The starting material was PBMCs, obtained at follow-up. Every receptor here comes from a male donor with early-stage non-small cell lung cancer.

CDR3 nucleotides: TGTGCCGAAAGCCCAGCCAACACCGGGGAGCTGTTTTTT. Its protein product is CAESPANTGELFF. J is TRBJ2-2 and V is TRBV5-4; D remains unclear. CDR3 length: 13 amino acids. V gave up 10 bases and J gave up 2 bases, with 12 bases separating them. Germline loops: CDR1 SGHNT, CDR2 YYREEE (reference sequence).

The CDR3 nucleotides are TGCAGTGCTAGAGATTCGGGAATCGCGACAGATACGCAGTATTTT. It codes for CSARDSGIATDTQYF. V and J are TRBV20-1 and TRBJ2-3, with D possibly matching TRBD2 (5 bases). This CDR3 contains 15 residues. The germline V and J ends were trimmed by 0 bases and 3 bases, with 13 bases remaining between them. CDR1 and CDR2 (germline): DFQATT, SNEGSKA (reference sequence).

This clonotype turned up a few times. The chain links TRBV7-2 to TRBJ2-1; no definite D call. Trimming pared 1 base from V and 1 base from J, leaving 5 bases between. CDR3 size: 14 residues. Germline assignment: CDR1 SGHTA and CDR2 FQGNSA. In DNA form, the CDR3 reads TGTGCCAGCAGCTTAGATTTTTCCTACAATGAGCAGTTCTTC. Its protein product is CASSLDFSYNEQFF.

This chain joins TRBV6-5 and TRBJ1-5, with D possibly matching TRBD1 (5 bases). CDR3 length: 14 amino acids. Trimming took 4 bases from V and 7 from J, leaving 14 bases between them. Germline CDR1 is MNHEY and CDR2 is SVGAGI. The DNA for the CDR3 is TGTGCCAGCAGTTCCGTGGACACTAGGCAGCCCCAGCATTTT. Its protein is CASSSVDTRQPQHF.

This clonotype was seen many times. The chain couples TRBV5-6 to TRBJ2-5; possibly TRBD2 for D (6 bases). Trimming took 6 bases from V and 1 from J, leaving 13 bases between them. This CDR3 contains 14 residues. Germline V CDR1 and CDR2: SGHDT, YYEEEE. Here the CDR3 reads CASIQAGFQETQYF. The CDR3, as DNA: TGTGCCAGCATCCAGGCGGGGTTCCAAGAGACCCAGTACTTC. The full variable domain, in which reference TRBV5-6 and TRBJ2-5 provide the parts outside the CDR3, is DAGVTQSPTHLIKTRGQQVTLRCSPKSGHDTVSWYQQALGQGPQFIFQYYEEEERQRGNFPDRFSGHQFPNYSSELNVNALLLGDSALYLCASIQAGFQETQYFGPGTRLLVL.

The chain recombines TRBV20-1 with TRBJ2-3; TRBD1 matches 11 bases. The CDR3 is 16 residues long. V was clipped by 5 bases and J by 3 bases; unmatched bases: 10. Germline-derived CDR1 and CDR2 are DFQATT and SNEGSKA (reference sequence). In nucleotides, the CDR3 is TGCAGTGCTGGGGACAGGGGGAATATGGGGACAGATACGCAGTATTTT. Translation gives CSAGDRGNMGTDTQYF.

This clonotype was counted many times. The chain carries TRBV20-1 and TRBJ1-2, with 8 bases aligning to TRBD1. CDR1 DFQATT and CDR2 SNEGSKA come from the germline V gene (reference sequence). The trim removed 6 bases at V and 8 bases at J, leaving 11 bases unmatched. This CDR3 is built from 13 residues. CDR3: CSALRGQGRGYTF. The CDR3, as DNA: TGCAGTGCGCTCCGCGGACAGGGACGCGGCTACACCTTC.

This clonotype was observed at least ten times. The CDR3 protein is CSARPPGLAGPSTDTQYF. DNA of the CDR3: TGCAGTGCTAGACCGCCGGGACTAGCGGGGCCTAGCACAGATACGCAGTATTTT. The chain links TRBV20-1 to TRBJ2-3; 13 positions agree with TRBD2. CDR3 length equals 18 residues. CDR1 and CDR2 (germline): DFQATT, SNEGSKA (reference sequence). Losses at the gene ends were 2 bases for V and 0 bases for J; bases not matched to a gene: 8.

The CDR3 bases are TGTGCCAGCAGCCCGGGGGACGGGGGACAAGAGACCCAGTACTTC. It yields the protein CASSPGDGGQETQYF. The chain combines TRBV5-6 with TRBJ2-5, with D possibly matching TRBD2 (6 bases). The CDR3 runs 15 residues. Germline V gene sequence: CDR1 SGHDT, CDR2 YYEEEE. V lost 4 bases to trimming and J lost 2 bases, with 15 bases between them. The entire variable domain, with the rest obtained from reference TRBV5-6 and TRBJ2-5, is as follows: DAGVTQSPTHLIKTRGQQVTLRCSPKSGHDTVSWYQQALGQGPQFIFQYYEEEERQRGNFPDRFSGHQFPNYSSELNVNALLLGDSALYLCASSPGDGGQETQYFGPGTRLLVL.

The J gene is TRBJ2-1, the V gene TRBV14, with TRBD2 matching over 14 bases. Trimming at V came to 4 bases and at J to 9 bases, leaving 8 bases not matched to a gene. The CDR3 is made up of 16 amino acids. Germline assignment: CDR1 SGHDN and CDR2 FVKESK. CDR3 coding DNA: TGTGCCAGCAGCCGCTTGGGACTAGCGGGAGTTCCTGAGCAGTTCTTC. Its protein is CASSRLGLAGVPEQFF.

The J gene is TRBJ2-5, the V gene TRBV4-3, with TRBD2 matching over 12 bases. V was clipped by 0 bases and J by 5 bases; unmatched bases: 4. Germline CDR1 is LGHNA and CDR2 is YSLEER. The CDR3 covers 16 residues. The CDR3 here is CASSQDRLAGVETQYF. CDR3 nucleotides: TGCGCCAGCAGCCAAGATAGACTAGCGGGGGTGGAGACCCAGTACTTC.

The chain has TRBV7-6 and TRBJ2-3; TRBD1 matches 9 bases. Losses at the gene ends were 5 bases for V and 4 bases for J; bases not matched to a gene: 7. The CDR3 totals 15 residues. Germline-derived CDR1 and CDR2 are SGHVS and FNYEAQ. CDR3 coding DNA: TGTGCCAGCAGCCGCCGGGACAGGGTGGCAGATACGCAGTATTTT. Residues: CASSRRDRVADTQYF.

This clonotype has ten or more counts. The chain is built from TRBV7-2 and TRBJ1-6; no firm D call. Trimming cost V 1 base and J 12 bases, with 13 bases left between them. This CDR3 is built from 14 residues. Germline CDR1 SGHTA, CDR2 FQGNSA. Here the CDR3 DNA reads TGTGCCAGCAGCTTAGTTTCCTATGCAGAACCCCTCCACTTT. Its protein is CASSLVSYAEPLHF.

This clonotype has just a few counts. V usage is TRBV7-9 and J usage is TRBJ1-3, with 8 bases matching TRBD1. Germline assignment: CDR1 SEHNR and CDR2 FQNEAQ (reference sequence). CDR3 size: 15 residues. J gave up 0 bases and V 5 bases, and 3 bases lay outside the gene matches. CDR3 sequence reads: CASSPTGGSGNTIYF. The CDR3, as DNA: TGTGCCAGCAGCCCCACAGGGGGCTCTGGAAACACCATATATTTT.

The CDR3 region is CASSPTSGGRETQYF. DNA for the CDR3: TGCGCCAGCAGCCCAACTAGCGGGGGGCGAGAGACCCAGTACTTC. The genes are TRBV5-1 and TRBJ2-5; the match to TRBD2 covers 12 bases. After removal of 4 bases from V and 4 bases from J, the junction contained 5 bases not matched to a gene. The length of the CDR3 is 15 residues. Germline V gene lookup returns CDR1 SGHRS and CDR2 YFSETQ. The complete variable domain, with remaining parts taken from reference TRBV5-1 and TRBJ2-5, reads KAGVTQTPRYLIKTRGQQVTLSCSPISGHRSVSWYQQTPGQGLQFLFEYFSETQRNKGNFPGRFSGRQFSNSRSEMNVSTLELGDSALYLCASSPTSGGRETQYFGPGTRLLVL.

The chain has TRBV11-1 and TRBJ2-1, with 10 bases lining up with TRBD2. CDR3 size: 17 residues. V shed 4 bases, J shed 3 bases, and the junction held 9 bases outside the gene matches. Germline values: CDR1 SGHAT, CDR2 FQDESV (reference sequence). The CDR3 DNA is TGTGCCAGCAGCTCACGCTCCGGGACTAGCGTCTACAATGAGCAGTTCTTC. Translated: CASSSRSGTSVYNEQFF. The whole variable domain, remainder taken from reference TRBV11-1 and TRBJ2-1, is EAEVAQSPRYKITEKSQAVAFWCDPISGHATLYWYRQILGQGPELLVQFQDESVVDDSQLPKDRFSAERLKGVDSTLKIQPAELGDSAMYLCASSSRSGTSVYNEQFFGPGTRLTVL.

This clonotype was observed at least ten times. V usage is TRBV29-1 and J usage is TRBJ2-5; 7 nucleotides agree with TRBD1. The CDR3 spans 14 residues. V gave up 6 bases and J gave up 3 bases; unmatched junction bases: 10. CDR1 is SQVTM, CDR2 ANQGSEA, per germline. CDR3 nucleotide sequence: TGCAGCGTAGTTAATGACAGGGACAAAGAGACCCAGTACTTC. This gives the protein CSVVNDRDKETQYF.

This rearrangement joins TRBV7-9 to TRBJ2-7; tentatively, D is TRBD1 or TRBD2 (5 bases each). V gave up 6 bases and J gave up 12 bases, with 18 bases separating them. The CDR3 sequence is 12 residues long. Looked up from germline, CDR1 is SEHNR and CDR2 is FQNEAQ (reference sequence). Here the CDR3 reads CASRPGTGSMYF. The CDR3 DNA reads TGTGCCAGCAGACCCGGGACCGGTTCTATGTACTTC.

The V gene is TRBV4-3, the J gene TRBJ2-3; D perhaps matches TRBD2 (6 bases). The CDR3 is 19 residues long. V lost 0 bases to trimming and J lost 4 bases, with 23 bases between them. Germline lookup yields CDR1 LGHNA and CDR2 YSLEER. DNA of the CDR3: TGCGCCAGCAGCCAAGATTCCCCAACTGGGGGGATGGTGTCAGATACGCAGTATTTT. Protein sequence: CASSQDSPTGGMVSDTQYF.

This clonotype has more than one count but fewer than ten. The rearrangement links TRBV7-9 to TRBJ2-7; D gene ambiguous. Germline V gives CDR1 SEHNR, CDR2 FQNEAQ (reference sequence). Trimming stripped 3 bases from V and 2 bases from J, with 8 bases between. This CDR3 has 13 amino acids. The CDR3 sequence is CASSFDGAYEQYV. Here the CDR3 DNA reads TGTGCCAGCAGCTTCGACGGTGCCTACGAGCAGTACGTC.

This clonotype was counted at least ten times. V usage is TRBV20-1 and J usage is TRBJ1-2, with D possibly matching TRBD1 (5 bases). The CDR3 runs to 13 residues. The germline V gene has CDR1 DFQATT and CDR2 SNEGSKA (reference sequence). V lost 6 bases and J lost 4, with 15 bases in between. The CDR3 DNA reads TGCAGTGCCTTAGAGGGGCAGAGCTATGGCTACACCTTC. Its translation is CSALEGQSYGYTF.

This clonotype has more than one count but fewer than ten. The chain links TRBV10-3 to TRBJ2-3; TRBD1 might be the D (6 bases). Per germline, CDR1 ENHRY and CDR2 SYGVKD. CDR3 length equals 12 residues. V lost 0 bases, J lost 9 bases, and 7 bases lay in between. CDR3 sequence (DNA): TGTGCCATCAGTGAGTCACAGGGAACGCAGTATTTT. This codes for CAISESQGTQYF.

The genes are TRBV7-2 and TRBJ2-5; 10 bases are a match to TRBD2. The CDR3 consists of 17 residues. Trimming took 5 bases from V and 4 from J; bases not matched to a gene: 13. The germline CDR1 and CDR2 sequences are SGHTA and FQGNSA. The DNA for the CDR3 is TGTGCCAGCAGCCCTCGGACTAGCGGCATTAGACGAGAGACCCAGTACTTC. It yields the protein CASSPRTSGIRRETQYF.

The rearrangement uses TRBV12-3 or TRBV12-4 and TRBJ1-2; D unresolved. The ends were cut back, 3 bases at V and 3 bases at J, with 8 bases in the middle. This CDR3 contains 13 residues. The CDR3 is CASSFSQDYGYTF. DNA for the CDR3: TGTGCCAGCAGTTTTAGTCAGGACTATGGCTACACCTTC.